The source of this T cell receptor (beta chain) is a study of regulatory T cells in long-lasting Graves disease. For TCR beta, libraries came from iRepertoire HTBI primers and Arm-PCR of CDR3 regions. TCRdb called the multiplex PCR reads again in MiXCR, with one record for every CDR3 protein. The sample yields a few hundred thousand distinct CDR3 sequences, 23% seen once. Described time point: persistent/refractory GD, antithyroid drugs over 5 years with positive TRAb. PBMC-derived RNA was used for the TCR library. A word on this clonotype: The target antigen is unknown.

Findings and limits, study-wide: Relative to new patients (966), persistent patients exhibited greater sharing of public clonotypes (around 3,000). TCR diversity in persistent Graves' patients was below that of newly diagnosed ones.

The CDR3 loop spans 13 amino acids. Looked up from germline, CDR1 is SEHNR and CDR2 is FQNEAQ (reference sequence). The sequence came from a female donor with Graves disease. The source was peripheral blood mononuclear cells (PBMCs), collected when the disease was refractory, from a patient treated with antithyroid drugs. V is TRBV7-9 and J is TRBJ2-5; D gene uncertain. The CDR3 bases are TGTGCTGGCAGCTCGGACCTCCGCGAGACCCAGTACTTC. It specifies CAGSSDLRETQYF.